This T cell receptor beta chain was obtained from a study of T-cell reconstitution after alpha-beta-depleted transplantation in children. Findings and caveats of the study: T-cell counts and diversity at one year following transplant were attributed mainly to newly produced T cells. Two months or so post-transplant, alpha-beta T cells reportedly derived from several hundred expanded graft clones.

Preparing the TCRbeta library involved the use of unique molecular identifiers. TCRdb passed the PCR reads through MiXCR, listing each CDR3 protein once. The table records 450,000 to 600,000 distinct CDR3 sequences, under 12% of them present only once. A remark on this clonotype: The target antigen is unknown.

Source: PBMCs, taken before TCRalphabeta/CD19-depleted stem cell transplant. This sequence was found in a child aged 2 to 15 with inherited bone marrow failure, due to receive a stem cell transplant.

CDR3 residues: CASSTGLAGNEQYF. For the CDR3, the DNA is TGTGCCAGCAGCACTGGACTAGCGGGGAATGAGCAGTACTTC. The chain is built from TRBV5-4 and TRBJ2-7; 12 bases match TRBD2. The V gene's germline CDR1 is SGHNT and CDR2 YYREEE (reference sequence). The length of the CDR3 is 14 residues. J was trimmed by 7 bases and V by 4 bases; bases with no gene match: 6.